In its sample, the clone carrying this TCR beta chain was seen once. A much more abundant neighbour one base away suggests this may be a read error. The V end lost 4 bases, the J end lost 2 bases, and 12 bases lay between the germline ends. The CDR3 consists of 15 residues. Germline CDR1 and CDR2: DFQATT and SNEGSKA (reference sequence). As previously described, bulk TCR libraries were made using listed TCR primers. From the PCR reads, TCRdb called clonotypes with MiXCR, one entry per CDR3 protein. The data contain some 89,000 distinct CDR3 sequences, approximately 24% of them singletons. The data are from a study of molecular identifiers for immune sequencing clone quantification.

V is TRBV20-1 and J is TRBJ1-6; the D is unclear. The source material was naive CD8+ T cells from blood, with Jurkat cell RNA spiked in. Subset: FACS-sorted CD8+CD4-CCR7+CD45RA+ naive T cells. This TCR came from a human donor in good health. Some libraries in this study had Jurkat cell RNA spiked in. The CDR3: CSAKSGFAYNSPLHF. The CDR3 nucleotides are TGCAGTGCTAAGTCGGGTTTTGCCTATAATTCACCCCTCCACTTT.